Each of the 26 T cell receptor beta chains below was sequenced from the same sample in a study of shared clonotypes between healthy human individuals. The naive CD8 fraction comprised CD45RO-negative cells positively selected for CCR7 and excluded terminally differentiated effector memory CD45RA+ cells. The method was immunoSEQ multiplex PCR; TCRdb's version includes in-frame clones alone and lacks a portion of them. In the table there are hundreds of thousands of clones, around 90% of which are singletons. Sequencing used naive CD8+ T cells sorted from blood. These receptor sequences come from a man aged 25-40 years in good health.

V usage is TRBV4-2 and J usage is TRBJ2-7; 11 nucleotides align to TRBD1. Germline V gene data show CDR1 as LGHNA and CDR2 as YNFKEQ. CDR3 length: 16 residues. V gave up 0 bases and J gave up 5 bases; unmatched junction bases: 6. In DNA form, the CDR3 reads TGTGCCAGCAGCCAAGAATTGGGGACAGGGGGTCACGAGCAGTACTTC. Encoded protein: CASSQELGTGGHEQYF.

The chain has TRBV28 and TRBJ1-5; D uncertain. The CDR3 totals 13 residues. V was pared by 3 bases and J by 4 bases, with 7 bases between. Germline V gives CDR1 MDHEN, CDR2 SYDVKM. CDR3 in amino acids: CASSFTGNQPQHF. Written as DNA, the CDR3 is TGTGCCAGCAGTTTTACGGGTAATCAGCCCCAGCATTTT. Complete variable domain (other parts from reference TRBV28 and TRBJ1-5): DVKVTQSSRYLVKRTGEKVFLECVQDMDHENMFWYRQDPGLGLRLIYFSYDVKMKEKGDIPEGYSVSREKKERFSLILESASTNQTSMYLCASSFTGNQPQHFGDGTRLSIL.

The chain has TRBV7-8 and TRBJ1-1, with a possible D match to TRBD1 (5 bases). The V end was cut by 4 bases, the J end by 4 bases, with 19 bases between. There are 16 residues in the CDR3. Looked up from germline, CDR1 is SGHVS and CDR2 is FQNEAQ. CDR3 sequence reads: CASSSLSGREGTEAFF. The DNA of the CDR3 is TGTGCCAGCAGCTCCCTCTCGGGCAGGGAGGGCACTGAAGCTTTCTTT.

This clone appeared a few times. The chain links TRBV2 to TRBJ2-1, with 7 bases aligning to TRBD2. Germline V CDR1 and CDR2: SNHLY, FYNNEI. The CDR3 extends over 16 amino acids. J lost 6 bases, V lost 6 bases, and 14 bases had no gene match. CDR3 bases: TGTGCCAGCAGCGAACCTCCCGGGGGGTCGGGCAATGAGCAGTTCTTC. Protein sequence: CASSEPPGGSGNEQFF.

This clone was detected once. The CDR3 region has the DNA TGTGCCAGCAGCTTAAATCCGGGGGTCCAAGAGACCCAGTACTTC. Translation gives CASSLNPGVQETQYF. This sequence joins TRBV7-9 and TRBJ2-5; D is possibly TRBD2 (6 bases). Trimming took 2 bases from V and 1 from J, leaving 11 bases between them. Germline V gives CDR1 SEHNR, CDR2 FQNEAQ (reference sequence). This CDR3 has 15 amino acids.

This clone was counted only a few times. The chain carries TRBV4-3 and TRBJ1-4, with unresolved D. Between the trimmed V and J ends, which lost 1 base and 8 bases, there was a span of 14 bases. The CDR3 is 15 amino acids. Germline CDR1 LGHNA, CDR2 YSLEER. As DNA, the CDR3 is TGCGCCAGCAGCCAAGGAACTGGGGTTGGGGAAAAACTGTTTTTT. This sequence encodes CASSQGTGVGEKLFF.

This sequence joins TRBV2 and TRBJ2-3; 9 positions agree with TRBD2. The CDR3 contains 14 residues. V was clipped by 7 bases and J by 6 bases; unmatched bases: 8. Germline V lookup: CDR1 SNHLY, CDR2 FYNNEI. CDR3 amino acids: CASIAGGPGDTQYF. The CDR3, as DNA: TGTGCCAGCATCGCGGGAGGGCCTGGGGATACGCAGTATTTT.

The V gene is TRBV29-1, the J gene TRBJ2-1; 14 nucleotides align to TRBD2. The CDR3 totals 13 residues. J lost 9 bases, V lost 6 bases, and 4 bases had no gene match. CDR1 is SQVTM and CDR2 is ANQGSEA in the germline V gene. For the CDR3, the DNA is TGCAGCGTGAGGACTAGCGGGAGGTCTGAGCAGTTCTTC. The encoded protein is CSVRTSGRSEQFF.

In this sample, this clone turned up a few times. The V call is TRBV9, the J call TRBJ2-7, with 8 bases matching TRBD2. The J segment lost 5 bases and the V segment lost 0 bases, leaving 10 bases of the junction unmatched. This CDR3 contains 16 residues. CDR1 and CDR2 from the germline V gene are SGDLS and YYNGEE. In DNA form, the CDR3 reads TGTGCCAGCAGCGTAGGAAGCGGGAGCGCCGGGGACGAGCAGTACTTC. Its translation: CASSVGSGSAGDEQYF.

CDR3 coding DNA: TGTGCCAGCAGCTTCGGGACAGGGGGCGGAGTGGGTACGCAGTATTTT. Protein: CASSFGTGGGVGTQYF. The V call is TRBV7-6, the J call TRBJ2-3, with TRBD1 matching 12 bases. The CDR3 contains 16 residues. With V trimmed by 3 bases and J by 8 bases, 9 bases remained unmatched. Germline V gene data show CDR1 as SGHVS and CDR2 as FNYEAQ. Variable domain in full (rest from reference TRBV7-6 and TRBJ2-3): GAGVSQSPRYKVTKRGQDVALRCDPISGHVSLYWYRQALGQGPEFLTYFNYEAQQDKSGLPNDRFSAERPEGSISTLTIQRTEQRDSAMYRCASSFGTGGGVGTQYFGPGTRLTVL.

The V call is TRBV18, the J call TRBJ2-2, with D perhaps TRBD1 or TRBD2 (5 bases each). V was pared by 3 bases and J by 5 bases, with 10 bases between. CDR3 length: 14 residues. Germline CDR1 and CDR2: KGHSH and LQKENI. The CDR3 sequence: CASSPGPKTGELFF. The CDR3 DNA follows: TGTGCCAGCTCACCGGGACCAAAGACCGGGGAGCTGTTTTTT.

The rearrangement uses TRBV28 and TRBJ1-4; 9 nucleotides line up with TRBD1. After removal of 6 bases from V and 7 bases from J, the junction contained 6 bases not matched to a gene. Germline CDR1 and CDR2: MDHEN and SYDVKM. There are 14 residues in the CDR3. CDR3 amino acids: CASRTGTGIEKLFF. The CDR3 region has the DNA TGTGCCAGCAGAACCGGGACAGGGATTGAAAAACTGTTTTTT.

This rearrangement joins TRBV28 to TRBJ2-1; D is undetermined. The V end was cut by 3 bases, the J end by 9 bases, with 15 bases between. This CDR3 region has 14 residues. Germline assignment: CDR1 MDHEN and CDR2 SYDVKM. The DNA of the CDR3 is TGTGCCAGCAGTTTCAGAGGTGGTCTGAGTGAGCAGTTCTTC. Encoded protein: CASSFRGGLSEQFF.

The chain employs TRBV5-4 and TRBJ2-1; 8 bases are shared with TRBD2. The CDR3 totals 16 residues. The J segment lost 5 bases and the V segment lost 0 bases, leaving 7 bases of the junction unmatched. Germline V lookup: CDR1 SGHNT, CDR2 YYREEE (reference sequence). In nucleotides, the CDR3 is TGTGCCAGCAGCTTGGTTACGGGAGGGCCCGACAATGAGCAGTTCTTC. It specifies CASSLVTGGPDNEQFF.

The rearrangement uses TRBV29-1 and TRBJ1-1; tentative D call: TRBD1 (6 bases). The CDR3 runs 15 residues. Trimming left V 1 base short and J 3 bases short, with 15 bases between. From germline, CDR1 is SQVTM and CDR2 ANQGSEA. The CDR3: CSVEVFTGQYTEAFF. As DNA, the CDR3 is TGCAGCGTTGAAGTTTTCACAGGGCAATACACTGAAGCTTTCTTT. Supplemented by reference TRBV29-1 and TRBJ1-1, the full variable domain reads SAVISQKPSRDICQRGTSLTIQCQVDSQVTMMFWYRQQPGQSLTLIATANQGSEATYESGFVIDKFPISRPNLTFSTLTVSNMSPEDSSIYLCSVEVFTGQYTEAFFGQGTRLTVV.

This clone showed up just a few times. CDR3 nucleotide sequence: TGTGCCAGCAGTGAAGTTGGGGCTAGCAATCAGCCCCAGCATTTT. Translating it yields CASSEVGASNQPQHF. The chain uses TRBV2 and TRBJ1-5; D is perhaps TRBD1 (5 bases). The CDR3 totals 15 residues. The germline V gene has CDR1 SNHLY and CDR2 FYNNEI. Trimming took 1 base from V and 0 from J, leaving 7 bases between them.

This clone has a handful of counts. The CDR3 loop is CASSWDSPYNEQFF. The CDR3 nucleotides are TGCGCCAGCAGCTGGGACAGCCCTTACAATGAGCAGTTCTTC. The rearrangement links TRBV5-1 to TRBJ2-1, with TRBD1 matching over 7 bases. Germline CDR1 reads SGHRS; CDR2 reads YFSETQ. The CDR3 sequence is 14 residues long. V dropped 3 bases and J dropped 4; count of bases not matched to a gene: 4.

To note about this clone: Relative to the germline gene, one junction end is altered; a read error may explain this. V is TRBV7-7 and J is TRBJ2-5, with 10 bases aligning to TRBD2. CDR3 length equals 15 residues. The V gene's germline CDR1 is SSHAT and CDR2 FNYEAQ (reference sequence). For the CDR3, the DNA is TGTGCTAGCAGCTGGAGCGGGAGGGCCGGTGAGACCCAGTACTTC. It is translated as CASSWSGRAGETQYF.

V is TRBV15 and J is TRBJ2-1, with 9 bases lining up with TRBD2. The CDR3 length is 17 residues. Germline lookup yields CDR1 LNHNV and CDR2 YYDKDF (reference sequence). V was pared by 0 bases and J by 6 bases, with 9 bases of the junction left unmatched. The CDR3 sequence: CATSRDPLAGKTNEQFF. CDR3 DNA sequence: TGTGCCACCAGCAGAGATCCTCTAGCGGGGAAAACCAATGAGCAGTTCTTC.

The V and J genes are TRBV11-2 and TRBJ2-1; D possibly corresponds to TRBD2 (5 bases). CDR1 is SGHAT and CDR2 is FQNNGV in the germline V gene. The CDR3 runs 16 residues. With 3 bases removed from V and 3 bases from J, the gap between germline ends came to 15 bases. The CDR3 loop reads CASSFSVINLYNEQFF. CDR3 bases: TGTGCCAGCAGCTTTAGCGTGATAAACCTCTACAATGAGCAGTTCTTC.

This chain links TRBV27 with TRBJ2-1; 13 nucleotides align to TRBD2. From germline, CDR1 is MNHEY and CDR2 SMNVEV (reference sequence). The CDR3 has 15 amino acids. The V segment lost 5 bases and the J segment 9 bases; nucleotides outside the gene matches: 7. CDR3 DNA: TGTGCCAGCAGTGTCGGACTAGCGGGAGACATTGAGCAGTTCTTC. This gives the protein CASSVGLAGDIEQFF.

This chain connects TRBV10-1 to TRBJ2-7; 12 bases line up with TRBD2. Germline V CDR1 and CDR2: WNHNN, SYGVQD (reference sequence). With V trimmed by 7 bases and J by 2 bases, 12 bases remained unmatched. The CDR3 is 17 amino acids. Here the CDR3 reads CASNTSGRRNYAYEQYF. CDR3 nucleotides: TGCGCCAGCAATACTAGCGGGAGGCGAAACTATGCCTACGAGCAGTACTTC.

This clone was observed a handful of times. The CDR3 DNA is TGCAGCGTTTGTCAGGGCGAATGGACTGAAGCTTTCTTT. It specifies CSVCQGEWTEAFF. V is TRBV29-1 and J is TRBJ1-1; TRBD1 is a possible D gene (5 bases). The germline V and J ends were trimmed by 5 bases and 5 bases, with 15 bases remaining between them. The length of the CDR3 is 13 residues. The germline V gene has CDR1 SQVTM and CDR2 ANQGSEA.

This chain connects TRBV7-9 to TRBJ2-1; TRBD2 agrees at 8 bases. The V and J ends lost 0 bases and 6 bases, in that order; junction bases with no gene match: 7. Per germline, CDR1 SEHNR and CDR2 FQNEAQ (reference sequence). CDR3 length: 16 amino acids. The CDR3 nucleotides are TGTGCCAGCAGCTTAGCCGGGACTAGTCAGTTCAATGAGCAGTTCTTC. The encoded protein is CASSLAGTSQFNEQFF. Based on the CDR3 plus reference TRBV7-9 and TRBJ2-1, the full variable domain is DTGVSQNPRHKITKRGQNVTFRCDPISEHNRLYWYRQTLGQGPEFLTYFQNEAQLEKSRLLSDRFSAERPKGSFSTLEIQRTEQGDSAMYLCASSLAGTSQFNEQFFGPGTRLTVL.

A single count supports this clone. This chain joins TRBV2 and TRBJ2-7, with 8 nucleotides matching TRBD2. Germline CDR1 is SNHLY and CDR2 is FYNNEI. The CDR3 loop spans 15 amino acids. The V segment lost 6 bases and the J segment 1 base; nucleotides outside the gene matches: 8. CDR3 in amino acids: CASSPSGSFSYEQYF. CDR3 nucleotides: TGTGCCAGCAGCCCGAGCGGGAGCTTTTCCTACGAGCAGTACTTC.

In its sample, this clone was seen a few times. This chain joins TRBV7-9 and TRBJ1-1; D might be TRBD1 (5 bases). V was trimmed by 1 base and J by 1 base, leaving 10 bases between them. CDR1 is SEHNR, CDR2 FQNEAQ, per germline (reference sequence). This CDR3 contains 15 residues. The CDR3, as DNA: TGTGCCAGCAGCTTAGTTCAGGGATGGAACACTGAAGCTTTCTTT. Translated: CASSLVQGWNTEAFF.